Below, 20 T cell receptor beta chains from the same sample are listed, as sequenced in a study of shared clonotypes between healthy human individuals. Profiled with immunoSEQ multiplex PCR; TCRdb holds only in-frame clones, not every one. The sample includes about 560,000 clones, around three quarters of them seen just once. The specimen was PBMCs. The receptors were sampled from a woman in her 40s in good health. Some clones in this sample may be carry-over from other donors' samples.

A single count supports this clone. This chain joins TRBV5-1 and TRBJ2-5; 13 bases map to TRBD2. CDR3 length: 14 amino acids. Germline values: CDR1 SGHRS, CDR2 YFSETQ. V lost 6 bases to trimming and J lost 5 bases; unmatched junction nucleotides: 4. As DNA, the CDR3 is TGCGCCAGCAAAGGACTAGCGGGAGACGAGACCCAGTACTTC. Protein sequence: CASKGLAGDETQYF.

As to this clone: A read error may be the cause here, since a much bigger clone is one base away. The rearrangement joins TRBV11-2 to TRBJ2-7, with D uncertain. CDR1 SGHAT and CDR2 FQNNGV come from the germline V gene. The CDR3 length is 12 residues. CDR3 amino acids: CASSFSGYEQHF. The CDR3 DNA sequence: TGTGCCAGCAGCTTTAGTGGGTACGAGCAGCACTTC.

This clone was seen only a few times. The V call is TRBV7-9, the J call TRBJ2-7; 7 bases fit TRBD2. Germline V gives CDR1 SEHNR, CDR2 FQNEAQ (reference sequence). V gave up 4 bases and J gave up 3 bases; unmatched junction bases: 9. The CDR3 has 15 residues. CDR3 in amino acids: CASSSPKGGDYEQYF. CDR3 sequence (DNA): TGTGCCAGCAGCTCACCGAAGGGAGGGGACTACGAGCAGTACTTC.

The gene calls are TRBV11-3 and TRBJ2-2; 9 nucleotides match TRBD2. The CDR3 length is 17 residues. Per the germline V gene, CDR1 is SGHNT and CDR2 is YENEEA. Unmatched junction bases numbered 12, after V lost 4 bases and J lost 6 bases. In nucleotides, the CDR3 is TGTGCCAGCAGCTCTGGAGTAGCGGGAGTTGGCGCCGGGGAGCTGTTTTTT. Protein product: CASSSGVAGVGAGELFF.

This chain links TRBV5-8 with TRBJ2-1; unclear D gene. The CDR3 loop spans 14 amino acids. Per the germline V gene, CDR1 is SGHTS and CDR2 is YDEGEE. Trimming pared 0 bases from V and 4 bases from J, leaving 8 bases between. CDR3 nucleotide sequence: TGTGCCAGCAGCTTGGAGTACTTTTACAATGAGCAGTTCTTC. Its translation is CASSLEYFYNEQFF.

The J gene is TRBJ1-3, the V gene TRBV10-3, with TRBD1 matching over 7 bases. The V and J ends lost 7 bases and 4 bases, in that order; junction bases with no gene match: 7. Germline V gene lookup returns CDR1 ENHRY and CDR2 SYGVKD. The CDR3 consists of 14 residues. CDR3: CAITSTGLGNTIYF. The CDR3, as DNA: TGTGCCATCACCTCGACAGGGTTAGGAAACACCATATATTTT.

This clone was recorded many times. The V and J genes are TRBV29-1 and TRBJ2-1, with 8 bases that match TRBD1. The V and J ends lost 4 bases and 3 bases, in that order; junction bases with no gene match: 8. Germline V gives CDR1 SQVTM, CDR2 ANQGSEA. The CDR3 has 15 residues. The CDR3 is CSVGVSGGGYNEQFF. CDR3 nucleotide sequence: TGCAGCGTTGGAGTTTCAGGGGGCGGCTACAATGAGCAGTTCTTC.

This sequence joins TRBV29-1 and TRBJ2-1; 7 bases match TRBD1. Germline V lookup: CDR1 SQVTM, CDR2 ANQGSEA. The CDR3 is 13 amino acids. Trimming took 7 bases from V and 3 from J; bases not matched to a gene: 6. CDR3 DNA sequence: TGCAGCGCCCCGGGACAGAACTACAATGAGCAGTTCTTC. Translating it yields CSAPGQNYNEQFF.

This chain joins TRBV7-2 and TRBJ2-4; D gene uncertain. V lost 2 bases to trimming and J lost 1 base, with 6 bases between them. This CDR3 is built from 14 residues. Germline lookup yields CDR1 SGHTA and CDR2 FQGNSA. Written as DNA, the CDR3 is TGTGCCAGCAGCTTACTTGGGGCCAAAAACATTCAGTACTTC. Its protein is CASSLLGAKNIQYF.

This clone was observed a few times. A clone one base away is much larger, so this may be a read error. The genes are TRBV10-1 and TRBJ2-7; D is possibly TRBD2 (6 bases). Germline lookup yields CDR1 WNHNN and CDR2 SYGVQD (reference sequence). There are 16 residues in the CDR3. V dropped 5 bases and J dropped 0 bases, with 17 bases sitting between them. The CDR3 DNA is TGCGCCAGCAGTCCTTCTACTGGCGGGATCTCCTACGAGCAGTACTTC. It specifies CASSPSTGGISYEQYF.

CDR3: CASSPTTGTYYEQYF. Written as DNA, the CDR3 is TGTGCCAGTAGTCCGACGACAGGGACCTACTACGAGCAGTACTTC. The chain has TRBV19 and TRBJ2-7; the match to TRBD1 covers 7 bases. The J segment lost 3 bases and the V segment lost 5 bases, leaving 10 bases of the junction unmatched. The CDR3 runs to 15 residues. Germline CDR1 reads LNHDA; CDR2 reads SQIVND (reference sequence).

The chain couples TRBV6-5 to TRBJ2-3; D gene uncertain. CDR3 length: 11 amino acids. The germline V gene has CDR1 MNHEY and CDR2 SVGAGI. Trimming pared 6 bases from V and 3 bases from J, leaving 4 bases between. The DNA of the CDR3 is TGTGCCAGCAGACAAACAGATACGCAGTATTTT. It translates to CASRQTDTQYF.

The chain combines TRBV11-2 with TRBJ1-2; the match to TRBD1 covers 9 bases. CDR3 length equals 13 residues. The J segment lost 4 bases and the V segment lost 5 bases, leaving 2 bases of the junction unmatched. The V gene's germline CDR1 is SGHAT and CDR2 FQNNGV. CDR3 residues: CASSVGQGYGYTF. The CDR3 coding sequence is TGTGCCAGCAGCGTGGGACAGGGCTATGGCTACACCTTC.

The rearrangement links TRBV5-1 to TRBJ2-6; D is undetermined. The CDR3 totals 14 residues. Trimming shortened V by 0 bases and J by 1 base, and 2 bases separated the two germline ends. The germline V gene encodes CDR1 SGHRS and CDR2 YFSETQ. CDR3 sequence: CASSLESGANVLTF. CDR3 DNA: TGCGCCAGCAGCTTGGAATCTGGGGCCAACGTCCTGACTTTC.

DNA of the CDR3: TGTGCCAGCTCACGAACCGGTGCGGGGGCGGACAATCAGCCCCAGCATTTT. Residues: CASSRTGAGADNQPQHF. This sequence joins TRBV18 and TRBJ1-5, with TRBD1 as a possible D gene (6 bases). This CDR3 spans 17 amino acids. From germline, CDR1 is KGHSH and CDR2 LQKENI. Trimming shortened V by 4 bases and J by 3 bases, and 19 bases separated the two germline ends.

The gene calls are TRBV4-1 and TRBJ1-2; no reliable D call. In germline, CDR1 is MGHRA, CDR2 YSYEKL. Trimming removed 0 bases at V and 7 bases at J, with 3 bases between. The CDR3 has 11 residues. CDR3 DNA: TGCGCCAGCAGCCAAGACGGTGGCTACACCTTC. This translates into CASSQDGGYTF.

The V gene is TRBV19, the J gene TRBJ1-2, with D possibly TRBD1 on 6 matching bases. The ends were cut back, 5 bases at V and 7 bases at J, with 23 bases in the middle. This CDR3 contains 16 residues. Looked up from germline, CDR1 is LNHDA and CDR2 is SQIVND (reference sequence). The CDR3 region is CASSPHTGGASGGYTF. CDR3 sequence (DNA): TGTGCCAGTAGTCCCCACACGGGGGGGGCTAGCGGTGGCTACACCTTC. Full variable domain (rest looked up from reference TRBV19 and TRBJ1-2): DGGITQSPKYLFRKEGQNVTLSCEQNLNHDAMYWYRQDPGQGLRLIYYSQIVNDFQKGDIAEGYSVSREKKESFPLTVTSAQKNPTAFYLCASSPHTGGASGGYTFGSGTRLTVV.

The J gene is TRBJ2-3, the V gene TRBV28, with 7 bases fitting TRBD2. In germline, CDR1 is MDHEN, CDR2 SYDVKM. Unmatched junction bases numbered 19, after V lost 6 bases and J lost 10 bases. This CDR3 contains 16 residues. As DNA, the CDR3 is TGTGCCAGCAGCACTAGCGTCGGCCCAAGATATGGTTCGCAGTATTTT. Translating gives CASSTSVGPRYGSQYF.

The chain has TRBV5-1 and TRBJ1-5; TRBD1 might be the D (5 bases). Germline CDR1 reads SGHRS; CDR2 reads YFSETQ. The CDR3 consists of 14 residues. V was clipped by 4 bases and J by 5 bases, with 13 bases between them. The CDR3 nucleotides are TGCGCCAGCAGCGAAGGGACGGAGTATCAGCCCCAGCATTTT. Translating gives CASSEGTEYQPQHF.

The J gene is TRBJ1-2, the V gene TRBV27; maybe TRBD1 (5 bases). The CDR3 totals 15 residues. CDR1 and CDR2 (germline): MNHEY, SMNVEV (reference sequence). Trimming pared 8 bases from V and 0 bases from J, leaving 16 bases between. This CDR3 reads CASGTGPQANYGYTF. CDR3 nucleotides: TGTGCCAGCGGCACGGGACCGCAAGCTAACTATGGCTACACCTTC.